Listed below are T cell receptor beta chains from one sample, sequenced in a study of T cells in Graves' hyperthyroidism and ophthalmopathy. MiXCR, run by TCRdb on the multiplex PCR reads, gives a single entry per CDR3 protein. The sample contains roughly 330,000 distinct CDR3 sequences, roughly 17% of which appear only once. Sequencing was carried out using blood. These receptors were obtained from a man in his thirties or forties with Graves' hyperthyroidism. Each CDR3 is given with its conserved first and last residue. The D gene is left open where the match is weak. Clone size is given for some rows only: seen once, a few or many times, or a class if the clone is expanded.

d_gene | j_gene | v_gene | abundance | CDR3nt | CDR3aa
TRBD2 | TRBJ2-7 | TRBV3-1 | few | TGTGCCAGCAGCGACAGGACTAGCGGCCTGGCCCCCTACGAGCAGTACTTC | CASSDRTSGLAPYEQYF
. | TRBJ1-1 | TRBV6-5 | many | TGTGCCAGCAGTTACTCGAAGGTGGTTGACACTGAAGCTTTCTTT | CASSYSKVVDTEAFF
TRBD1 | TRBJ2-7 | TRBV2 | many | TGTGCCAGTAGTGACAGGGCCTACGAGCAGTACTTC | CASSDRAYEQYF
. | TRBJ2-7 | TRBV12-3/TRBV12-4 | many | TGTGCCAGCAGCCTACGGACGGGGCCCTACGAGCAGTACTTC | CASSLRTGPYEQYF
. | TRBJ2-1 | TRBV5-4 | many | TGTGCCAGCAGAGAGGGTACGGACAATGAGCAGTTCTTC | CASREGTDNEQFF
. | TRBJ2-2 | TRBV5-1 | . | TGCGCCAGCAGCTTGTTAGAGTACACCGGGGAGCTGTTTTTT | CASSLLEYTGELFF
. | TRBJ1-5 | TRBV11-2 | many | TGTGCCAGCAGCTTTTCAGGGGAACAGCCCCAGCATTTT | CASSFSGEQPQHF
. | TRBJ1-2 | TRBV19 | . | TGTGCCAGTAGTATAAGGGACTATGGCTACACCTTC | CASSIRDYGYTF
. | TRBJ2-3 | TRBV20-1 | few | TGCAGTGCTAAGGCGGGGTCACCAGATACGCAGTATTTT | CSAKAGSPDTQYF
TRBD2 | TRBJ2-5 | TRBV7-2 | many | TGTGCCAGCAGCACCGTGGGAGGGGTAGGGGAGACCCAGTACTTC | CASSTVGGVGETQYF
. | TRBJ2-3 | TRBV24-1 | many | TGTGCCACCAGTGATTTGCATTTTGGGAGCACAGATACGCAGTATTTT | CATSDLHFGSTDTQYF
. | TRBJ1-1 | TRBV5-4 | . | TGTGCCAGCAGCTTGGCAGGGGCAACTGAAGCTTTCTTT | CASSLAGATEAFF
TRBD1 | TRBJ2-5 | TRBV2 | many | TGTGCCAGCGGGACAGGGAAGCGCGAGACCCAGTACTTC | CASGTGKRETQYF
TRBD2 | TRBJ2-7 | TRBV6-1 | . | TGTGCCAGCAGTCCTCCTCTGATGGGACTAGCGACGTCCTACGAGCAGTACTTC | CASSPPLMGLATSYEQYF
. | TRBJ1-4 | TRBV6-1 | . | TGTGCCAGCAGGGGATGGACAGCCTCTAATGAAAAACTGTTTTTT | CASRGWTASNEKLFF
. | TRBJ1-4 | TRBV7-9 | . | TGTGCCAGCAGCCGGGGTTTCGCTAATGAAAAACTGTTTTTT | CASSRGFANEKLFF
. | TRBJ2-3 | TRBV20-1 | . | TGCAGTGCTAACGGGGGTAACACAGATACGCAGTATTTT | CSANGGNTDTQYF
TRBD1 | TRBJ2-1 | TRBV9 | . | TGTGCCAGCAGCGTAGGGCAGGGGGCGCGCGATGAGCAGTTCTTC | CASSVGQGARDEQFF
TRBD1 | TRBJ1-1 | TRBV20-1 | . | TGCAGTGCTAGCAACACACAGGGGGCTGGTGAAGCTTTCTTT | CSASNTQGAGEAFF
TRBD2 | TRBJ2-2 | TRBV12-5 | few | TGTGCTAGTGGTATGTTACTAGCGGCCAACACCGGGGAGCTGTTTTTT | CASGMLLAANTGELFF
TRBD2 | TRBJ2-5 | TRBV28 | . | TGTGCCAGCATTACGGCGGGACTAGCGGGAGGAAACCAAGAGACCCAGTACTTC | CASITAGLAGGNQETQYF
. | TRBJ1-5 | TRBV19 | once | TGTGCCAGTAGTGCTTTTTATACCTCGGGTCAGCCCCAGCATTTT | CASSAFYTSGQPQHF